Listed here are 10 T cell receptor beta chains from one sample, sequenced in a study of T cells after yellow fever vaccination (dated by TCRdb to the late 2010s). Explained via the paper, the treatment or condition label denotes: live attenuated yellow fever vaccine strain. Library method: 5' RACE. The sequencer was an Illumina NovaSeq 6000. The public reads were quality trimmed at Q25 with fastp and then assembled into clones with MiXCR by TCRdb, keeping productive beta chains. Rows are unified per CDR3 protein, each entry keeping the most common DNA and genes. This sample has 400,000 or so distinct CDR3 sequences in its table, and roughly a sixth of those were observed once. The top ten hold about 18% of the sample. Sequences were derived from PBMCs, sampled before the yellow fever booster vaccination. The source is a man aged 18 to 29 who received the YFV17D yellow fever vaccine.

This clonotype was picked up a small number of times. This chain links TRBV20-1 with TRBJ2-1; tentatively, D is TRBD1 or TRBD2 (5 bases each). Germline V gene lookup returns CDR1 DFQATT and CDR2 SNEGSKA (reference sequence). This CDR3 spans 14 amino acids. V was shortened by 6 bases and J by 9 bases, with 21 bases between the two germline ends. In DNA form, the CDR3 reads TGCAGTGCCACTACTAGGGACCGCAAGGGTGAGCAGTTCTTC. It yields the protein CSATTRDRKGEQFF.

The gene calls are TRBV7-2 and TRBJ1-4; D not resolved. There are 13 residues in the CDR3. Germline V CDR1 and CDR2: SGHTA, FQGNSA. Trimming took 5 bases from V and 10 from J, leaving 14 bases between them. In DNA form, the CDR3 reads TGTGCCAGCAGCCGAGGGATCGTCGGAAAACTGTTTTTT. This translates into CASSRGIVGKLFF.

The rearrangement uses TRBV7-2 and TRBJ2-3; TRBD2 agrees at 8 bases. The V gene end was trimmed by 3 bases and the J gene end by 0 bases; junction bases not matched to a gene: 11. The CDR3 consists of 18 residues. The germline V gene has CDR1 SGHTA and CDR2 FQGNSA. The CDR3 spells CASSFSRTRGGSTDTQYF. The CDR3 DNA sequence: TGTGCCAGCAGCTTTTCGCGGACTCGGGGGGGGAGCACAGATACGCAGTATTTT. Full variable domain (rest looked up from reference TRBV7-2 and TRBJ2-3): GAGVSQSPSNKVTEKGKDVELRCDPISGHTALYWYRQSLGQGLEFLIYFQGNSAPDKSGLPSDRFSAERTGGSVSTLTIQRTQQEDSAVYLCASSFSRTRGGSTDTQYFGPGTRLTVL.

This clonotype showed up just a few times. This chain uses TRBV3-1 with TRBJ2-3; no firm D call. Germline CDR1 and CDR2: LGHDT and YNNKEL (reference sequence). V was shortened by 5 bases and J by 4 bases, with 10 bases between the two germline ends. The CDR3 is made up of 13 amino acids. The CDR3 nucleotides are TGTGCCAGCAGCTCCACGGCTTCAGATACGCAGTATTTT. Amino acids: CASSSTASDTQYF.

The gene calls are TRBV2 and TRBJ2-3; D is tentatively TRBD1 or TRBD2 (5 bases each). Germline assignment: CDR1 SNHLY and CDR2 FYNNEI. V was clipped by 6 bases and J by 1 base, with 14 bases between them. The CDR3 has 15 amino acids. CDR3 coding DNA: TGTGCCAGCAGGGGGGAAAGCGGACGCACAGATACGCAGTATTTT. Translating it yields CASRGESGRTDTQYF.

The chain has TRBV7-8 and TRBJ2-4, with a weak D call TRBD2 (6 bases). From germline, CDR1 is SGHVS and CDR2 FQNEAQ. CDR3 size: 15 residues. V dropped 5 bases and J dropped 9 bases, with 20 bases sitting between them. The CDR3 sequence: CASSQGLVGRGIQYF. CDR3 nucleotides: TGTGCCAGCAGCCAGGGACTGGTGGGGCGGGGCATTCAGTACTTC.

The rearrangement links TRBV24-1 to TRBJ2-3; D may correspond to TRBD1 or TRBD2 (5 bases each). The CDR3 runs to 17 residues. CDR1 is KGHDR and CDR2 is SFDVKD in the germline V gene. V was cut by 0 bases and J by 3 bases, with 15 bases left in between. CDR3 sequence reads: CATSDLQGDDGTDTQYF. CDR3 coding DNA: TGTGCCACCAGTGATTTGCAAGGGGACGATGGGACAGATACGCAGTATTTT.

The sample holds many counts of this clonotype. The V gene is TRBV12-3 or TRBV12-4, the J gene TRBJ1-3; TRBD1 might be the D (6 bases). The CDR3 sequence is 14 residues long. Between the trimmed V and J ends, which lost 8 bases and 1 base, there was a span of 12 bases. This chain's CDR3 is CASSPTGSGNTIYF. In nucleotides, the CDR3 is TGTGCCAGCTCACCGACAGGATCTGGAAACACCATATATTTT.

This clonotype occurred a few times. This rearrangement joins TRBV5-1 to TRBJ2-7; TRBD1 or TRBD2 may be the D gene (5 bases each). Germline-derived CDR1 and CDR2 are SGHRS and YFSETQ. CDR3 length: 16 residues. The ends were cut back, 3 bases at V and 3 bases at J, with 19 bases in the middle. The CDR3 reads CASSSAGANSIYEQYF. The CDR3 DNA follows: TGCGCCAGCAGCTCAGCCGGGGCGAACTCCATCTACGAGCAGTACTTC.

This clonotype was recorded a few times. Relative to the germline gene, one junction end is altered; a read error may explain this. CDR3 DNA sequence: TGTGCCAGCAGGTTAGACGGGGAGCTGTTTTTT. Amino acid sequence: CASRLDGELFF. The gene calls are TRBV11-2 and TRBJ2-2; D is uncertain. CDR1 is SGHAT and CDR2 is FQNNGV in the germline V gene. This CDR3 is built from 11 residues.